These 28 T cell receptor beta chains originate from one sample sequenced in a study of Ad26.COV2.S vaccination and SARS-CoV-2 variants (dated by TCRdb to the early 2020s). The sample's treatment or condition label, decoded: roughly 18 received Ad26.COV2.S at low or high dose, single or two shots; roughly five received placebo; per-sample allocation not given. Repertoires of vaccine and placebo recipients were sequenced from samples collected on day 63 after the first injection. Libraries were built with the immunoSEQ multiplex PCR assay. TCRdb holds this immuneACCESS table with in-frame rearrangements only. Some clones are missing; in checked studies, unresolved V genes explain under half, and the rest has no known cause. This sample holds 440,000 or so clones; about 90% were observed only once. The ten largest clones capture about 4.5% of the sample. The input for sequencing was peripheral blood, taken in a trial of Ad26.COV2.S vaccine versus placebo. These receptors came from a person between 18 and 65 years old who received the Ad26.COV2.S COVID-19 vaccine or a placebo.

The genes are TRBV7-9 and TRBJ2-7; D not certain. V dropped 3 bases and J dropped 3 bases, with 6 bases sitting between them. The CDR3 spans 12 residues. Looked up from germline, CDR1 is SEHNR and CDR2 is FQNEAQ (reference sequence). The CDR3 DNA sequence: TGTGCCAGCAGCTTTCCCTACTACGAGCAGTACTTC. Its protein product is CASSFPYYEQYF.

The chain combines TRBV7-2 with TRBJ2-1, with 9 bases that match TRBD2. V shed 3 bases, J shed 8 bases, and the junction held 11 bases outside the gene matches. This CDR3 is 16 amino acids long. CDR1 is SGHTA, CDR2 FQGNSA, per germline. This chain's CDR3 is CASSFSAGGTRDEQFF. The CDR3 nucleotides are TGTGCCAGCAGCTTCAGCGCGGGAGGGACTAGGGATGAGCAGTTCTTC.

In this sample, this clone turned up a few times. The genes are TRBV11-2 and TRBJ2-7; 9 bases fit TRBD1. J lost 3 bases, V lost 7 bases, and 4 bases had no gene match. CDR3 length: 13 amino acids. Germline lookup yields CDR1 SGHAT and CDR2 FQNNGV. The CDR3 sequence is CASTRDRDYEQYF. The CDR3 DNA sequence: TGTGCCAGCACCCGGGACAGGGACTACGAGCAGTACTTC.

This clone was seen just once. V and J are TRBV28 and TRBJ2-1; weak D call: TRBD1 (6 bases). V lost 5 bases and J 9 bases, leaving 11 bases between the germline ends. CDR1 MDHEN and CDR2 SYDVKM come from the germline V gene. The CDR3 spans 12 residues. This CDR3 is CASSLGAGEQFF. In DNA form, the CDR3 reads TGTGCCAGCAGTCTGGGGGCTGGTGAGCAGTTCTTC.

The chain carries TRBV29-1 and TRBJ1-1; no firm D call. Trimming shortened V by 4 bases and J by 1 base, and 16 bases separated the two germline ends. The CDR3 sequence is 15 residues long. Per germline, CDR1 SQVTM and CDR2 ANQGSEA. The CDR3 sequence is CSVGARAWGNTEAFF. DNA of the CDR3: TGCAGCGTTGGAGCTAGGGCCTGGGGGAACACTGAAGCTTTCTTT.

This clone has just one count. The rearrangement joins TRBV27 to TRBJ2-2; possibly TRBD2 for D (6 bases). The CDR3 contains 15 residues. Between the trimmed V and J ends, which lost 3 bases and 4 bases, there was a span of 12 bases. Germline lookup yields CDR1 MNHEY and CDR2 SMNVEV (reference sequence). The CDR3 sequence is CASSFWGEVTGELFF. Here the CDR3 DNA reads TGTGCCAGCAGTTTTTGGGGGGAGGTCACCGGGGAGCTGTTTTTT.

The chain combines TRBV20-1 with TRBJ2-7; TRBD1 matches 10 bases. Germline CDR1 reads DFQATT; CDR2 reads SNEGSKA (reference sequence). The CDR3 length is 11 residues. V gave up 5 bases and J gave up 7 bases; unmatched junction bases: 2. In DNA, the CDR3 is TGCAGTGCTGGACAGGGGGATGAGCAGTACTTC. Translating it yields CSAGQGDEQYF.

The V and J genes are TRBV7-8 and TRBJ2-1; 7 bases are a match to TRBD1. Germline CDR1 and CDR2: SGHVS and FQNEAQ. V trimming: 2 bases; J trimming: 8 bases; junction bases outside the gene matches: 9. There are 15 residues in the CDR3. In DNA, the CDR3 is TGTGCCAGCAGCTTACCGGGACAGCCATCCGATGAGCAGTTCTTC. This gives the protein CASSLPGQPSDEQFF.

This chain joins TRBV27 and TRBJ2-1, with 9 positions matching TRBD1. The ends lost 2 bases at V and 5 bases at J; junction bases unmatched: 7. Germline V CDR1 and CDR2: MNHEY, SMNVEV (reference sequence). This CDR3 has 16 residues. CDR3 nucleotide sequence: TGTGCCAGCAGTTTAACCGGGACAGGGTTCCACAATGAGCAGTTCTTC. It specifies CASSLTGTGFHNEQFF.

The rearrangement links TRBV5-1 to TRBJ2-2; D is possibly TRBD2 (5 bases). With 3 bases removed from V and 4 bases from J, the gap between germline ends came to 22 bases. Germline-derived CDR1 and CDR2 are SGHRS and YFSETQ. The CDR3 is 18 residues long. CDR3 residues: CASSSSIPRTSRTGELFF. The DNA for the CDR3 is TGCGCCAGCAGCTCTTCAATTCCCCGGACTTCCCGCACCGGGGAGCTGTTTTTT.

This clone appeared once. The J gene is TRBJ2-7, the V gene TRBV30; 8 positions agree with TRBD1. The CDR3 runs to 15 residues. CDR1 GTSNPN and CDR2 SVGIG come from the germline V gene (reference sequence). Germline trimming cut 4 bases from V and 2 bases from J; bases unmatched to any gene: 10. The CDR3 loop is CAWTFRDRRTYEQYF. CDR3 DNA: TGTGCCTGGACCTTCCGGGACAGGAGAACCTACGAGCAGTACTTC.

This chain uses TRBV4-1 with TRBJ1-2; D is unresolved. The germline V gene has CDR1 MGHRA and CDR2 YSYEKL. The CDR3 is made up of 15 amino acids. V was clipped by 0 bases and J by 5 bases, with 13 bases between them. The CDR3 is CASSQDRARDYGYTF. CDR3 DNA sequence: TGCGCCAGCAGCCAAGATCGGGCGAGAGATTATGGCTACACCTTC.

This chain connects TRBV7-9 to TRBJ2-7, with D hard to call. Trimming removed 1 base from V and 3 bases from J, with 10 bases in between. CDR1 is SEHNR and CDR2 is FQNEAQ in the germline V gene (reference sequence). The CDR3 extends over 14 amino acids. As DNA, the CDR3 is TGTGCCAGCAGCTTAGGGTACCGCGACTACGAGCAGTACTTC. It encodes CASSLGYRDYEQYF.

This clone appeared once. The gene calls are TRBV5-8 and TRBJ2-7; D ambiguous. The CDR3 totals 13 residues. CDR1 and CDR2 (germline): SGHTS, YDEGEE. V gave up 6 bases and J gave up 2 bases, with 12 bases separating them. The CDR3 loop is CASTRTVAYEQYF. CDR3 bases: TGTGCCAGCACTCGGACGGTGGCCTACGAGCAGTACTTC.

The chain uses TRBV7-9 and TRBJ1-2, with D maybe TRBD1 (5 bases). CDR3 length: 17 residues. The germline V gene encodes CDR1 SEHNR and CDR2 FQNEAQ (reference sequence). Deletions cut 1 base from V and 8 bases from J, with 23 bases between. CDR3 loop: CASSLGTGSGTIQGYTF. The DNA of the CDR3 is TGTGCCAGCAGCTTAGGTACAGGATCGGGGACCATTCAGGGCTACACCTTC.

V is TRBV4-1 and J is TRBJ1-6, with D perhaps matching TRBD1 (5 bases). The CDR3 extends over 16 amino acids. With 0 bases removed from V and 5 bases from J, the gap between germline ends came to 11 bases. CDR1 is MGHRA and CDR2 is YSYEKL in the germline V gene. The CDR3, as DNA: TGCGCCAGCAGCCAAGAAGGCGCAGGGAATAATTCACCCCTCCACTTT. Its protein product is CASSQEGAGNNSPLHF.

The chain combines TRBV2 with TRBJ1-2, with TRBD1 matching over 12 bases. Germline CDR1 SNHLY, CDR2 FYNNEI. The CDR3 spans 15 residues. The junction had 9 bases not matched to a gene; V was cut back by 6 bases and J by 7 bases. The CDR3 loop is CASRPPGQGARGYTF. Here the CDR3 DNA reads TGTGCCAGCAGGCCTCCGGGACAGGGGGCGCGTGGCTACACCTTC.

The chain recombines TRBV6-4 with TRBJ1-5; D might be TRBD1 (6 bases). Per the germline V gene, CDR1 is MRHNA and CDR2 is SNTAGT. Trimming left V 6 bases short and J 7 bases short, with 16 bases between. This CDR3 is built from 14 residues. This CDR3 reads CASSRAGAEQPQHF. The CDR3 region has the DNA TGTGCCAGCAGCAGGGCGGGGGCCGAGCAGCCCCAGCATTTT.

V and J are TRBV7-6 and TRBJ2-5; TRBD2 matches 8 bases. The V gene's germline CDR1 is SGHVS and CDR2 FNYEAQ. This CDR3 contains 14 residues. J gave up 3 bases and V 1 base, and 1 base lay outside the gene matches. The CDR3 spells CASSLVGGEETQYF. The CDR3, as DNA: TGTGCCAGCAGCTTAGTCGGGGGGGAAGAGACCCAGTACTTC.

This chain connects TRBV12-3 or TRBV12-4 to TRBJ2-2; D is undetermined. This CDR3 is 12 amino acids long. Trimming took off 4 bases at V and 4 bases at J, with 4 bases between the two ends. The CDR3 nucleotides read TGTGCCAGCAGTTGGGGCACCGGGGAGCTGTTTTTT. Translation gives CASSWGTGELFF.

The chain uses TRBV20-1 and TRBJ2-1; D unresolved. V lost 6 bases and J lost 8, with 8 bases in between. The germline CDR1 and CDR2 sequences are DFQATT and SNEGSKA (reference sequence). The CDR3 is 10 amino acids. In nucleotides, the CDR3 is TGCAGTGCCTCCACTTATGAGCAGTTCTTC. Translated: CSASTYEQFF.

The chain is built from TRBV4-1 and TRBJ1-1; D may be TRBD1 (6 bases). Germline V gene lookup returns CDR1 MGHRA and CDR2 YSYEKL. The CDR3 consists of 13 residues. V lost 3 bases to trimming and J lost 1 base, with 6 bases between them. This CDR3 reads CASSQGQNTEAFF. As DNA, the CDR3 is TGCGCCAGCAGCCAGGGACAGAACACTGAAGCTTTCTTT.

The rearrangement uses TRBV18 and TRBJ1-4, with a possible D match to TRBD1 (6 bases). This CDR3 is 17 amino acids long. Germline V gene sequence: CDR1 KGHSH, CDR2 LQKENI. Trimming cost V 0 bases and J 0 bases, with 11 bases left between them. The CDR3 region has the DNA TGTGCCAGCTCACCACCCTCACAGGGCTCAACTAATGAAAAACTGTTTTTT. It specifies CASSPPSQGSTNEKLFF.

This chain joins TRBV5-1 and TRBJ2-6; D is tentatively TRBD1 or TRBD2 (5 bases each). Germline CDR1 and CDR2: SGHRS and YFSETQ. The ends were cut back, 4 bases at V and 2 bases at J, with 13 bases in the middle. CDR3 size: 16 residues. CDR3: CASSQSEGPGANVLTF. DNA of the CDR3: TGCGCCAGCAGCCAGTCCGAGGGGCCTGGGGCCAACGTCCTGACTTTC.

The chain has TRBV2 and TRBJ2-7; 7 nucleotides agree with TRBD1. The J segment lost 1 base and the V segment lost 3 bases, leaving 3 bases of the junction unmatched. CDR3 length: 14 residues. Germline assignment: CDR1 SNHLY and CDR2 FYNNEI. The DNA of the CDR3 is TGTGCCAGCAGTGAGGTGACAGGGTCCTACGAGCAGTACTTC. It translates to CASSEVTGSYEQYF.

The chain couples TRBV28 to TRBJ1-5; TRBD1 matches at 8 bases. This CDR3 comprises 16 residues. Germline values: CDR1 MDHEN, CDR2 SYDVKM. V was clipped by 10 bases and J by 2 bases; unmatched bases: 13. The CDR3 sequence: CATFLRRGLGNQPQHF. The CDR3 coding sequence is TGTGCCACCTTCCTACGCAGGGGGCTGGGCAATCAGCCCCAGCATTTT.

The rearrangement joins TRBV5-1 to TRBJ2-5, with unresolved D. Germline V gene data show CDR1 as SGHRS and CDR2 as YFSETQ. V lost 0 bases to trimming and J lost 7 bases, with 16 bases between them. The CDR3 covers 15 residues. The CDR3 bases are TGCGCCAGCAGCTTGGGTTTTCCAGACTCGGGGACCCAGTACTTC. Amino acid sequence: CASSLGFPDSGTQYF.

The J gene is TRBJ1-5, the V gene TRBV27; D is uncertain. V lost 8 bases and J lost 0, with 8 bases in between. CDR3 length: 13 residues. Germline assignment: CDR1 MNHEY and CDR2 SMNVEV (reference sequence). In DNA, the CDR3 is TGTGCCAGCGGGCGGAATAGCAATCAGCCCCAGCATTTT. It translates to CASGRNSNQPQHF.